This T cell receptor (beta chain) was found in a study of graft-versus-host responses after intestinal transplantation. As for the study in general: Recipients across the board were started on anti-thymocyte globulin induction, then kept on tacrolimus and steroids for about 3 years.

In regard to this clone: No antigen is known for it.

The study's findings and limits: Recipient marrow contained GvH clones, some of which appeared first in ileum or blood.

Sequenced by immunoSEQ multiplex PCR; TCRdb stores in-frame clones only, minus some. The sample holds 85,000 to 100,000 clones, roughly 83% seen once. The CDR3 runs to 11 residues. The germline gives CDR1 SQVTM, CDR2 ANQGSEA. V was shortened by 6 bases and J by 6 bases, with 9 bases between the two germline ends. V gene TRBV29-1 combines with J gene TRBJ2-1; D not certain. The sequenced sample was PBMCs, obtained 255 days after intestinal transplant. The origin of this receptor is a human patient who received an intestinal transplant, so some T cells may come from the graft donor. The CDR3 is CSVKTANEQFF. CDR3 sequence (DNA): TGCAGCGTGAAAACTGCCAATGAGCAGTTCTTC.